These 29 T cell receptor beta chains share one sample of origin, sequenced in a study of blood T cell repertoires in COVID-19. The repertoire was sequenced with immunoSEQ multiplex PCR; TCRdb's copy has only in-frame clones and lacks some. Of roughly 250,000 clones in the sample, around 90% were seen once. Sequencing used peripheral blood. These receptors all come from a man in his 60s who had recovered from COVID-19.

The chain combines TRBV19 with TRBJ1-6; D is unclear. The CDR3 extends over 14 amino acids. The germline V gene has CDR1 LNHDA and CDR2 SQIVND (reference sequence). Trimming cost V 1 base and J 5 bases, with 6 bases left between them. The CDR3 sequence: CASSIVHHNSPLHF. The CDR3 bases are TGTGCCAGTAGTATAGTTCATCATAATTCACCCCTCCACTTT.

The chain joins TRBV10-3 to TRBJ2-7; a weak D match, TRBD1 (6 bases). The CDR3 runs 14 residues. V was shortened by 7 bases and J by 9 bases, with 22 bases between the two germline ends. The V gene's germline CDR1 is ENHRY and CDR2 SYGVKD. The CDR3 sequence: CAIKGDLVQRGQYF. In DNA form, the CDR3 reads TGTGCCATCAAGGGGGATTTAGTACAGCGAGGGCAGTACTTC.

J is TRBJ2-1 and V is TRBV25-1, with 9 bases identical to TRBD1. The CDR3 has 12 residues. Germline lookup yields CDR1 MGHDK and CDR2 SYGVNS. After removal of 6 bases from V and 16 bases from J, the junction contained 10 bases not matched to a gene. Written as DNA, the CDR3 is TGTGCCAGCAGAGGGACAGGGCCCTCCCCATTCTTC. Its protein is CASRGTGPSPFF.

V and J are TRBV6-5 and TRBJ2-5; 7 nucleotides line up with TRBD2. Germline V lookup: CDR1 MNHEY, CDR2 SVGAGI. V gave up 4 bases and J gave up 3 bases; unmatched junction bases: 2. The CDR3 runs 13 residues. For the CDR3, the DNA is TGTGCCAGCAGTTGGCTAGCGGAAGAGACCCAGTACTTC. Translated: CASSWLAEETQYF.

V usage is TRBV18 and J usage is TRBJ2-7; TRBD1 agrees at 7 bases. The CDR3 covers 15 residues. V dropped 5 bases and J dropped 0; count of bases not matched to a gene: 7. Germline CDR1 is KGHSH and CDR2 is LQKENI. For the CDR3, the DNA is TGTGCCAGCTCAAACACGGACAGGTCCTCCTACGAGCAGTACTTC. Amino acids: CASSNTDRSSYEQYF.

The chain carries TRBV6-1 and TRBJ2-7; TRBD1 is a possible D gene (5 bases). The CDR3 extends over 15 amino acids. The V gene lost 3 bases and the J gene lost 3 bases, with 15 bases spanning the gap. Germline V lookup: CDR1 MNHNS, CDR2 SASEGT. CDR3 residues: CASSDWGTVHYEQYF. CDR3 DNA: TGTGCCAGCAGTGATTGGGGCACAGTACACTACGAGCAGTACTTC.

The chain joins TRBV7-9 to TRBJ2-1; 9 nucleotides match TRBD2. Germline V gene data show CDR1 as SEHNR and CDR2 as FQNEAQ (reference sequence). This CDR3 is 15 amino acids long. Trimming cost V 0 bases and J 6 bases; bases outside gene matches: 3. CDR3 sequence (DNA): TGTGCCAGCAGCTTAGCTCTAGCGGGGCCCAATGAGCAGTTCTTC. Protein: CASSLALAGPNEQFF.

V and J are TRBV7-9 and TRBJ2-7; tentatively, D is TRBD1 (6 bases). The germline V gene has CDR1 SEHNR and CDR2 FQNEAQ (reference sequence). V was pared by 6 bases and J by 1 base, with 13 bases between. CDR3 length: 14 residues. DNA for the CDR3: TGTGCCAGCAGACTGACAGGTAGTTCCTACGAGCAGTACTTC. This gives the protein CASRLTGSSYEQYF.

The chain uses TRBV10-3 and TRBJ1-2; D not certain. With 0 bases removed from V and 5 bases from J, the gap between germline ends came to 10 bases. The CDR3 has 14 amino acids. CDR1 is ENHRY, CDR2 SYGVKD, per germline. CDR3 region: CAISESQEPYGYTF. Written as DNA, the CDR3 is TGTGCCATCAGTGAGTCCCAGGAACCTTATGGCTACACCTTC.

The J gene is TRBJ2-7, the V gene TRBV6-2 or TRBV6-3; D is unresolved. This CDR3 has 14 residues. CDR1 and CDR2 (germline): MNHEY, SVGEGT. The V end lost 5 bases, the J end lost 7 bases, and 18 bases lay between the germline ends. The CDR3 here is CASSRNLEGQEQYV. The CDR3 DNA follows: TGTGCCAGCAGTAGAAATCTAGAAGGTCAAGAGCAGTACGTC.

The genes are TRBV4-1 and TRBJ1-2; 9 nucleotides line up with TRBD1. This CDR3 contains 16 residues. Germline values: CDR1 MGHRA, CDR2 YSYEKL. J was trimmed by 7 bases and V by 1 base; bases with no gene match: 10. The CDR3 region is CASSQVGPGQGTGYTF. The CDR3 coding sequence is TGCGCCAGCAGCCAAGTGGGCCCGGGACAGGGCACTGGCTACACCTTC.

The V call is TRBV6-5, the J call TRBJ1-4; 7 bases are a match to TRBD1. Germline CDR1 is MNHEY and CDR2 is SVGAGI. This CDR3 is built from 15 residues. V lost 2 bases to trimming and J lost 4 bases; unmatched junction nucleotides: 4. The CDR3 protein is CASSYRQGDNEKLFF. Written as DNA, the CDR3 is TGTGCCAGCAGTTACCGACAGGGAGATAATGAAAAACTGTTTTTT.

J is TRBJ2-2 and V is TRBV19, with 7 bases that match TRBD1. The junction had 8 bases not matched to a gene; V was cut back by 3 bases and J by 4 bases. Per germline, CDR1 LNHDA and CDR2 SQIVND (reference sequence). The CDR3 is 16 residues long. CDR3 coding DNA: TGTGCCAGTAGTATCGAAGGGGGCTTGGGCACCGGGGAGCTGTTTTTT. Translating it yields CASSIEGGLGTGELFF.

The V and J genes are TRBV6-5 and TRBJ2-7; maybe TRBD2 (6 bases). Germline loops: CDR1 MNHEY, CDR2 SVGAGI. This CDR3 is 12 amino acids long. The ends were cut back, 8 bases at V and 4 bases at J, with 12 bases in the middle. The CDR3, as DNA: TGTGCCAGCGGGGGGAGTGGATACGAGCAGTACGTC. Protein product: CASGGSGYEQYV.

This chain links TRBV4-2 with TRBJ2-5; maybe TRBD1 (5 bases). The CDR3 has 14 residues. Trimming pared 1 base from V and 2 bases from J, leaving 8 bases between. Germline V gene lookup returns CDR1 LGHNA and CDR2 YNFKEQ. The DNA of the CDR3 is TGTGCCAGCAGCCAAGGACAGAAACAAGAGACCCAGTACTTC. It yields the protein CASSQGQKQETQYF.

As DNA, the CDR3 is TGTGCCAGCAGCTTAGTTGTCGGGGGGCGAAGAGCGGGTGAGCAGTACTTC. Translated: CASSLVVGGRRAGEQYF. The chain links TRBV7-2 to TRBJ2-7; a possible D gene is TRBD2 (7 bases). This CDR3 has 17 residues. CDR1 is SGHTA and CDR2 is FQGNSA in the germline V gene. The V and J ends lost 1 base and 7 bases respectively, with 23 bases between them.

This clone was observed a few times. This rearrangement joins TRBV9 to TRBJ1-1; D perhaps matches TRBD1 (6 bases). Looked up from germline, CDR1 is SGDLS and CDR2 is YYNGEE. V gave up 3 bases and J gave up 4 bases, with 13 bases separating them. The CDR3 length is 14 residues. CDR3 DNA: TGTGCCAGCAGCGCTACAGGGACGGGCACTGAAGCTTTCTTT. Protein product: CASSATGTGTEAFF.

The chain combines TRBV27 with TRBJ2-7; possibly TRBD2 for D (7 bases). This CDR3 contains 14 residues. The V end lost 6 bases, the J end lost 3 bases, and 15 bases lay between the germline ends. Germline V CDR1 and CDR2: MNHEY, SMNVEV (reference sequence). CDR3 sequence: CASSLQGGHYEQYF. In DNA form, the CDR3 reads TGTGCCAGCAGCCTACAGGGAGGGCACTACGAGCAGTACTTC.

This clone was observed a single time. The rearrangement uses TRBV18 and TRBJ2-3, with 10 bases aligning to TRBD1. Trimming at V came to 5 bases and at J to 1 base, leaving 6 bases not matched to a gene. Germline V gene data show CDR1 as KGHSH and CDR2 as LQKENI. The CDR3 is 16 amino acids. The CDR3 DNA follows: TGTGCCAGCTCAGACAGGGGGCTCAAAGGCACAGATACGCAGTATTTT. Its protein is CASSDRGLKGTDTQYF.

The rearrangement uses TRBV30 and TRBJ2-3; D unclear. This CDR3 is 13 amino acids long. CDR1 is GTSNPN and CDR2 is SVGIG in the germline V gene (reference sequence). V was cut by 0 bases and J by 0 bases, with 4 bases left in between. Written as DNA, the CDR3 is TGTGCCTGGAGTGTTACTAGCACAGATACGCAGTATTTT. Amino acid sequence: CAWSVTSTDTQYF.

V usage is TRBV6-5 and J usage is TRBJ2-7, with a tentative D call TRBD1 (7 bases). Germline V CDR1 and CDR2: MNHEY, SVGAGI. This CDR3 has 15 residues. Trimming pared 2 bases from V and 3 bases from J, leaving 14 bases between. CDR3 DNA: TGTGCCAGCAGTTACGGCAGGGGGGTATTCTACGAGCAGTACTTC. Its protein is CASSYGRGVFYEQYF.

The V and J genes are TRBV7-2 and TRBJ1-6; possible D gene TRBD1, 5 bases. This CDR3 has 18 amino acids. The germline V gene has CDR1 SGHTA and CDR2 FQGNSA. Trimming removed 4 bases at V and 5 bases at J, with 21 bases between. CDR3 in DNA: TGTGCCAGCAGCTCCAGGGACCAGGGAGGGTATAATAATTCACCCCTCCACTTT. Amino acids: CASSSRDQGGYNNSPLHF.

The chain combines TRBV7-2 with TRBJ1-5, with D possibly TRBD1 on 6 matching bases. This CDR3 comprises 15 residues. Germline V gives CDR1 SGHTA, CDR2 FQGNSA. V was pared by 1 base and J by 7 bases, with 14 bases between. The DNA for the CDR3 is TGTGCCAGCAGCTTAGGAAACAGGGTTGGACAGCCCCAGCATTTT. Protein: CASSLGNRVGQPQHF.

The chain recombines TRBV9 with TRBJ1-2, with a weak D call TRBD1 (6 bases). V was shortened by 4 bases and J by 2 bases, with 18 bases between the two germline ends. This CDR3 is 16 amino acids long. Germline values: CDR1 SGDLS, CDR2 YYNGEE. DNA of the CDR3: TGTGCCAGCAGCCCCGTAGGGGGAAAGTTGAACTATGGCTACACCTTC. Protein sequence: CASSPVGGKLNYGYTF.

In DNA form, the CDR3 reads TGTGCCAGCAGCCAAAATTGGGGGCCGCCTGAAGCTTTCTTT. Protein: CASSQNWGPPEAFF. This sequence joins TRBV3-1 (or the pseudogene TRBV3-2) and TRBJ1-1; TRBD1 might be the D (6 bases). V lost 2 bases, J lost 6 bases, and 13 bases lay in between. The CDR3 is made up of 14 amino acids. The germline gives CDR1 LGHDT, CDR2 YNNKEL (reference sequence).

The J gene is TRBJ2-3, the V gene TRBV4-2; D is possibly TRBD2 (5 bases). Trimming removed 1 base at V and 1 base at J, with 15 bases between. This CDR3 has 17 amino acids. Germline-derived CDR1 and CDR2 are LGHNA and YNFKEQ. CDR3 sequence reads: CASSQGSNGIGTDTQYF. CDR3 DNA sequence: TGTGCCAGCAGCCAAGGTTCCAACGGGATCGGCACAGATACGCAGTATTTT.

The CDR3 DNA follows: TGCGCCAGCAGCTTGTGGGGGGGAGACAATCAGCCCCAGCATTTT. The encoded protein is CASSLWGGDNQPQHF. The gene calls are TRBV5-1 and TRBJ1-5; TRBD1 might be the D (5 bases). The V and J ends lost 1 base and 3 bases respectively, with 11 bases between them. CDR1 and CDR2 from the germline V gene are SGHRS and YFSETQ. The CDR3 extends over 15 amino acids.

To note about this clone: Other nucleotide sequences in the sample specify the same CDR3. This sequence joins TRBV6-5 and TRBJ2-3; TRBD2 aligns across 7 bases. The germline V gene encodes CDR1 MNHEY and CDR2 SVGAGI. CDR3 length: 14 residues. Germline trimming cut 6 bases from V and 4 bases from J; bases unmatched to any gene: 7. Here the CDR3 DNA reads TGTGCCAGCAGACGGACTAGTGGGGCAGATACGCAGTATTTT. Its translation: CASRRTSGADTQYF.

This clone has just one count. The rearrangement links TRBV21-1 to TRBJ2-7; the table assigns TRBD1, which was not confirmed against the DNA. TRBV21-1 is an annotated pseudogene. The CDR3 sequence is 11 residues long. The CDR3 DNA reads TGTGCCAGGGAGGACAGCGGCGAGCAGTACTTC. This codes for CAREDSGEQYF.